Included here is one TCR beta chain sequence, with context. The antigen is not known. Other nucleotide sequences from this sample produce the same CDR3. The data originate from a study of shared clonotypes between healthy human individuals. Findings of the study overall: Against clonotypes common to all four donors, non-shared ones had lower generation probabilities.

Positive CCR7 selection of CD45RO-negative cells yielded the naive CD8 cells, and terminally differentiated effector memory CD45RA+ cells were excluded. The assay ran at deep level. Roughly 200 ng DNA, tens of thousands of T cell genomes, went into each sorted-subset replicate PCR. Methods used by the authors: Because ImmunoSEQ provided only junction sequences with no quality scores, the filtering differed. TCRdb's copy holds only in-frame clones and misses some; the assay was immunoSEQ multiplex PCR. Clonal size and the V and J genes are those of that table, whereas D and trimming came from the DNA. The data show about 2,100,000 clones, roughly 91% seen once. There are 16 residues in the CDR3. Germline loops: CDR1 MDHEN, CDR2 SYDVKM. Trimming at V came to 5 bases and at J to 0 bases, leaving 9 bases not matched to a gene.

The chain has TRBV28 and TRBJ1-1; 7 positions match TRBD1. Sequencing input: naive CD8+ T cells from PBMCs. The sequence came from a man aged 18 to 30 in good health. Some clones in this sample may be carry-over from other donors' samples. The CDR3 protein is CASSLRQGPMNTEAFF. The DNA of the CDR3 is TGTGCCAGCAGTCTCAGACAGGGCCCCATGAACACTGAAGCTTTCTTT. The full variable domain, with the rest looked up from reference TRBV28 and TRBJ1-1, is DVKVTQSSRYLVKRTGEKVFLECVQDMDHENMFWYRQDPGLGLRLIYFSYDVKMKEKGDIPEGYSVSREKKERFSLILESASTNQTSMYLCASSLRQGPMNTEAFFGQGTRLTVV.